These T cell receptor beta chains were read from a single sample in a study of T cell responses to AZD1222 COVID-19 vaccine. Clones were read by immunoSEQ multiplex PCR, and TCRdb kept only the in-frame ones, dropping some. The table records about 97,000 clones, roughly 90% of them present only once. The sequencing here drew on peripheral blood, taken on day 0 of AZD1222 vaccination. Receptors originate from an adult in good health. CDR3s include the opening cysteine and the closing phenylalanine or tryptophan. The D gene is left open where the match is weak. Only some rows state a clone size, as once, few, many or a class for expanded clones.

CDR3aa	CDR3nt	d_gene	v_gene	j_gene	abundance
CASSLGQGYRTEAFF	TGTGCCAGCAGTTTGGGACAGGGGTACCGCACTGAAGCTTTCTTT	TRBD1	TRBV28	TRBJ1-1	NA
CATSRRDGNTEAFF	TGTGCCACCAGCAGAAGGGACGGGAACACTGAAGCTTTCTTT	NA	TRBV15	TRBJ1-1	NA
CASTSGGWMNTEAFF	TGTGCCAGCACCTCGGGAGGGTGGATGAACACTGAAGCTTTCTTT	NA	TRBV11-2	TRBJ1-1	NA
CASSEYGGQGFHEQYF	TGTGCCAGCAGTGAATATGGGGGACAGGGGTTCCACGAGCAGTACTTC	TRBD1	TRBV25-1	TRBJ2-7	NA
CASSLLGGAGSYEQYF	TGTGCCAGCAGCTTGCTCGGGGGCGCGGGCTCCTACGAGCAGTACTTC	NA	TRBV5-8	TRBJ2-7	NA
CASRKTGLPNEKLFF	TGTGCCAGCAGAAAGACAGGGTTACCTAATGAAAAACTGTTTTTT	TRBD1	TRBV27	TRBJ1-4	NA
CACQQGLHYGYTF	TGTGCCTGCCAACAGGGTCTTCACTATGGCTACACCTTC	NA	TRBV30	TRBJ1-2	few
CAVVRDTEFSYGYTF	TGTGCCGTGGTCCGGGACACGGAGTTCAGCTATGGCTACACCTTC	NA	TRBV7-9	TRBJ1-2	NA
CASSEAAGLAGVGADTQYF	TGTGCCAGCAGTGAAGCGGCGGGACTAGCGGGGGTCGGGGCAGATACGCAGTATTTT	TRBD2	TRBV6-1	TRBJ2-3	few
CASDYSGANVLTF	TGTGCCAGTGACTACTCTGGGGCCAACGTCCTGACTTTC	NA	TRBV19	TRBJ2-6	NA
CASSPGTGETQYF	TGTGCCAGCTCACCAGGCACCGGAGAGACCCAGTACTTC	NA	TRBV18	TRBJ2-5	once
CASSTDRAHEQYF	TGTGCCAGCAGTACGGACAGGGCCCACGAGCAGTACTTC	TRBD1	TRBV2	TRBJ2-7	NA
CASSRVQGTRSEQYF	TGTGCCAGCAGTCGTGTACAGGGGACGCGTAGCGAGCAGTACTTC	TRBD1	TRBV11-3	TRBJ2-7	NA
CASSVARNTEAFF	TGTGCCAGCAGCGTAGCCCGGAACACTGAAGCTTTCTTT	NA	TRBV9	TRBJ1-1	few
CASSLFRDRGETQYF	TGTGCCAGCAGCCTATTCCGGGACAGGGGAGAGACCCAGTACTTC	TRBD1	TRBV11-2	TRBJ2-5	once
CSAVSRLVKYF	TGCAGTGCCGTCTCCCGACTAGTCAAGTACTTC	NA	TRBV20-1	TRBJ2-7	NA
CASSQVPYNEQFF	TGTGCCAGCAGCCAAGTACCATACAATGAGCAGTTCTTC	NA	TRBV3-1/TRBV3-2	TRBJ2-1	NA
CASSNGAYGYTF	TGTGCCAGCAGTAATGGGGCCTATGGCTACACCTTC	NA	TRBV6-2/TRBV6-3	TRBJ1-2	NA
CASSPGQGNGYNSPLHF	TGTGCCAGCAGCCCGGGACAGGGCAATGGCTATAATTCACCCCTCCACTTT	TRBD1	TRBV7-9	TRBJ1-6	NA
CASSYSTEPGEQYF	TGTGCCAGCAGTTACTCGACGGAACCTGGCGAGCAGTACTTC	NA	TRBV6-5	TRBJ2-7	NA
CASSDRIGARNSPLHF	TGTGCCAGCAGCGACAGGATTGGGGCACGGAATTCACCCCTCCACTTT	NA	TRBV11-3	TRBJ1-6	NA
CASSRGESGNEQFF	TGTGCCAGCAGCAGGGGGGAGTCGGGCAATGAGCAGTTCTTC	NA	TRBV5-6	TRBJ2-1	NA